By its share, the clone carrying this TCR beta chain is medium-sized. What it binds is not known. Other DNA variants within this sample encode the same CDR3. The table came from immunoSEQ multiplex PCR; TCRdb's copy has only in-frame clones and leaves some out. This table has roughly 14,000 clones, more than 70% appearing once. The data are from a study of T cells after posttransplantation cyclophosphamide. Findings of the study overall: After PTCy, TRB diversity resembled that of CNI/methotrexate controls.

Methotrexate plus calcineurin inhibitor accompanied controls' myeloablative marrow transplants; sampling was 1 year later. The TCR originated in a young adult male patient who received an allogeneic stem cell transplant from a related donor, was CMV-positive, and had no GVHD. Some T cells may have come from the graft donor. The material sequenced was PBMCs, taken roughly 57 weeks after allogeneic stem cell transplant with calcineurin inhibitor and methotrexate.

The CDR3: CASSLGRSSYEQYF. The DNA for the CDR3 is TGTGCCAGCAGCTTAGGCAGGTCTTCGTACGAGCAGTACTTC. This chain uses TRBV5-4 with TRBJ2-7; D gene uncertain. The ends were cut back, 2 bases at V and 4 bases at J, with 13 bases in the middle. Germline V gene data show CDR1 as SGHNT and CDR2 as YYREEE (reference sequence). The CDR3 contains 14 residues.